Each of the 16 T cell receptor beta chains below was sequenced from the same sample in a study of CD8 T cells in Susac syndrome. Random hexamers primed reverse transcription of about 0.5 to 1 ug RNA. MiXCR was run by TCRdb on the immunoSEQ multiplex PCR reads, yielding one entry per CDR3 protein. The sample has 200,000 or so distinct CDR3 sequences; nearly 95% are singletons. The sequenced sample consisted of CD4+ T cells from PBMCs. The receptors were sampled from a human donor with multiple sclerosis.

The J gene is TRBJ1-2, the V gene TRBV29-1; no clear D. The CDR3 consists of 11 residues. Germline V gene lookup returns CDR1 SQVTM and CDR2 ANQGSEA. The V end lost 6 bases, the J end lost 7 bases, and 12 bases lay between the germline ends. The CDR3 is CSVGWSSGYTF. The DNA of the CDR3 is TGCAGCGTAGGTTGGAGTAGTGGCTACACCTTC.

The rearrangement links TRBV4-1 to TRBJ2-2; 7 bases align to TRBD2. V lost 2 bases to trimming and J lost 7 bases; unmatched junction nucleotides: 7. Germline assignment: CDR1 MGHRA and CDR2 YSYEKL. The CDR3 has 15 residues. CDR3: CASSQWAGDFGELFF. CDR3 in DNA: TGCGCCAGCAGCCAATGGGCGGGAGATTTCGGGGAGCTGTTTTTT.

V gene TRBV7-9 combines with J gene TRBJ1-4; D is undetermined. Germline V gene data show CDR1 as SEHNR and CDR2 as FQNEAQ (reference sequence). The CDR3 length is 13 residues. Trimming removed 8 bases from V and 8 bases from J, with 15 bases in between. Here the CDR3 DNA reads TGTGCCAGCGAACGGACTGGCGGGGAAAAACTGTTTTTT. As protein: CASERTGGEKLFF.

The chain combines TRBV5-1 with TRBJ2-7; D unresolved. The V end was cut by 1 base, the J end by 3 bases, with 8 bases between. The CDR3 length is 13 residues. Germline CDR1 and CDR2: SGHRS and YFSETQ. The CDR3 loop reads CASSLLGYYEQYF. The CDR3 nucleotides read TGCGCCAGCAGCTTGTTGGGATACTACGAGCAGTACTTC.

The V call is TRBV5-1, the J call TRBJ2-1, with D maybe TRBD2 (6 bases). Trimming left V 3 bases short and J 0 bases short, with 13 bases between. The CDR3 extends over 16 amino acids. Per germline, CDR1 SGHRS and CDR2 YFSETQ. CDR3 nucleotides: TGCGCCAGCAGCTGGGTAGCGGTTAGCTCCTACAATGAGCAGTTCTTC. It is translated as CASSWVAVSSYNEQFF.

This sequence joins TRBV12-3 or TRBV12-4 and TRBJ1-1; no definite D call. The V gene lost 6 bases and the J gene lost 4 bases, with 15 bases spanning the gap. The CDR3 runs 14 residues. CDR3 region: CASSPEPRVTEAFF. CDR3 coding DNA: TGTGCCAGCAGCCCAGAGCCGAGGGTCACTGAAGCTTTCTTT.

The chain uses TRBV12-3 or TRBV12-4 and TRBJ2-2; D not certain. The CDR3 is made up of 13 amino acids. The germline V and J ends were trimmed by 1 base and 6 bases, with 6 bases remaining between them. The DNA for the CDR3 is TGTGCCAGCAGTTTAGGGGAAGCCGGGGAGCTGTTTTTT. Residues: CASSLGEAGELFF.

The gene calls are TRBV7-9 and TRBJ2-1; TRBD2 aligns across 9 bases. The germline gives CDR1 SEHNR, CDR2 FQNEAQ (reference sequence). The CDR3 consists of 16 residues. J was trimmed by 7 bases and V by 4 bases; bases with no gene match: 11. The CDR3 here is CASSYLVSGGSNEQFF. For the CDR3, the DNA is TGTGCCAGCAGCTATCTGGTTAGCGGGGGTTCGAATGAGCAGTTCTTC.

This chain connects TRBV23-1 to TRBJ2-6; D unresolved. TRBV23-1 falls under the ORF class, with uncertain function. V lost 7 bases and J lost 0, with 25 bases in between. There are 20 residues in the CDR3. The CDR3 DNA is TGCGCCAGCACCACCACCTTGTTGCGAAATTATAACTCTGGGGCCAACGTCCTGACTTTC. This gives the protein CASTTTLLRNYNSGANVLTF.

CDR3 residues: CASSYLPGKRGLYEQYF. The DNA for the CDR3 is TGTGCCAGCAGTTACCTCCCTGGGAAGCGGGGCCTCTACGAGCAGTACTTC. This chain connects TRBV6-5 to TRBJ2-7, with TRBD2 matching 7 bases. The trim removed 2 bases at V and 3 bases at J, leaving 13 bases unmatched. Looked up from germline, CDR1 is MNHEY and CDR2 is SVGAGI. The CDR3 covers 17 residues.

The chain carries TRBV7-8 and TRBJ2-7; D is perhaps TRBD1 or TRBD2 (7 bases each). The CDR3 has 14 amino acids. Germline lookup yields CDR1 SGHVS and CDR2 FQNEAQ. Between the trimmed V and J ends, which lost 8 bases and 2 bases, there was a span of 16 bases. The chain's CDR3 is CASRQGGPTYEQYF. The CDR3 region has the DNA TGTGCCAGCCGACAGGGAGGGCCAACCTACGAGCAGTACTTC.

The V and J genes are TRBV3-1 and TRBJ2-5; D not certain. Germline loops: CDR1 LGHDT, CDR2 YNNKEL (reference sequence). Trimming removed 3 bases from V and 1 base from J, with 18 bases in between. This CDR3 comprises 17 residues. The chain's CDR3 is CASSQIRRLSSQETQYF. The DNA for the CDR3 is TGTGCCAGCAGCCAGATCCGCCGTTTAAGTTCCCAAGAGACCCAGTACTTC.

The chain is built from TRBV25-1 and TRBJ1-5, with a weak D call TRBD1 (5 bases). V dropped 5 bases and J dropped 3 bases, with 14 bases sitting between them. This CDR3 spans 15 amino acids. The germline CDR1 and CDR2 sequences are MGHDK and SYGVNS. CDR3 residues: CASSQGDGHNQPQHF. The CDR3 DNA reads TGTGCCAGCAGTCAAGGGGACGGCCACAATCAGCCCCAGCATTTT.

The CDR3 DNA reads TGCGCCAGCAGTCCTCCAGGGGAAGAGAATGAAAAACTGTTTTTT. It encodes CASSPPGEENEKLFF. The rearrangement links TRBV5-1 to TRBJ1-4, with D possibly being TRBD1 (6 bases). This CDR3 has 15 amino acids. Trimming cost V 5 bases and J 5 bases, with 16 bases left between them. Germline V CDR1 and CDR2: SGHRS, YFSETQ.

The rearrangement uses TRBV10-1 and TRBJ2-1; D remains ambiguous. The germline V gene has CDR1 WNHNN and CDR2 SYGVQD (reference sequence). Trimming removed 0 bases from V and 9 bases from J, with 6 bases in between. This CDR3 comprises 12 residues. The CDR3, as DNA: TGCGCCAGCAGTGAGTCCTTCTCTGAGCAGTTCTTC. Translation: CASSESFSEQFF.

The chain uses TRBV5-1 and TRBJ2-3; D is unresolved. V was clipped by 6 bases and J by 1 base, with 12 bases between them. This CDR3 has 14 amino acids. CDR1 SGHRS and CDR2 YFSETQ come from the germline V gene. Here the CDR3 DNA reads TGCGCCAGCACCCCCGGCGGCGGCACAGATACGCAGTATTTT. It yields the protein CASTPGGGTDTQYF.